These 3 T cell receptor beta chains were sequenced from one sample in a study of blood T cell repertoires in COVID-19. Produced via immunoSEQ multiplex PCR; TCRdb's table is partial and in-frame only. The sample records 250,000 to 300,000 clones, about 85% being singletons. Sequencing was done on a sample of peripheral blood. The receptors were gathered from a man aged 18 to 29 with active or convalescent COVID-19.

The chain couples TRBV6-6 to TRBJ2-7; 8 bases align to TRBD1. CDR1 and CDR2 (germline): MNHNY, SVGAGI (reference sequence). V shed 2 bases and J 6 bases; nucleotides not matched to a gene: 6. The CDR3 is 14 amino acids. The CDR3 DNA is TGTGCCAGCAGTTACGGAGGACAGGGTCGCGAGCAGTACTTC. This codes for CASSYGGQGREQYF.

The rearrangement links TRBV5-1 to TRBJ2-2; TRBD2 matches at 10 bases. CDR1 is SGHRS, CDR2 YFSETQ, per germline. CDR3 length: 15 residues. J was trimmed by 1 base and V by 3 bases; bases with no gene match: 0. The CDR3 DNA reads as TGCGCCAGCAGCTGGACTAGCGGGAACACCGGGGAGCTGTTTTTT. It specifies CASSWTSGNTGELFF.

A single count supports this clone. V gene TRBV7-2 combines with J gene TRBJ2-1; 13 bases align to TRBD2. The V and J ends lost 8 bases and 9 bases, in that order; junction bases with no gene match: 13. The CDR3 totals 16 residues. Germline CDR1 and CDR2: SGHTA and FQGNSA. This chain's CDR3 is CASRGGGLAGLGEQFF. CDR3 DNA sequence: TGTGCCAGCCGTGGGGGGGGACTAGCGGGATTAGGTGAGCAGTTCTTC. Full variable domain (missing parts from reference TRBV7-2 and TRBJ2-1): GAGVSQSPSNKVTEKGKDVELRCDPISGHTALYWYRQSLGQGLEFLIYFQGNSAPDKSGLPSDRFSAERTGGSVSTLTIQRTQQEDSAVYLCASRGGGLAGLGEQFFGPGTRLTVL.